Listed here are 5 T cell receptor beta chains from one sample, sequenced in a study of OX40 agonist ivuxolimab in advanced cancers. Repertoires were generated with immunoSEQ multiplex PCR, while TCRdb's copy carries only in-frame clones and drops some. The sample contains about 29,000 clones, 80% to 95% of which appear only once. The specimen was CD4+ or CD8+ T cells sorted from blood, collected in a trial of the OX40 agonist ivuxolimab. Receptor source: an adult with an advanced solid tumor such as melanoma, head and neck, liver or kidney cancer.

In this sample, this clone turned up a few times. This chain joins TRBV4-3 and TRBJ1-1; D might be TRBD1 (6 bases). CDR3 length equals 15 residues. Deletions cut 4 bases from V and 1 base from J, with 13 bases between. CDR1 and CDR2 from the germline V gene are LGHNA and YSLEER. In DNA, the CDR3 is TGCGCCAGCAGCCTCGAGGGGGAGGCGAACACTGAAGCTTTCTTT. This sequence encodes CASSLEGEANTEAFF.

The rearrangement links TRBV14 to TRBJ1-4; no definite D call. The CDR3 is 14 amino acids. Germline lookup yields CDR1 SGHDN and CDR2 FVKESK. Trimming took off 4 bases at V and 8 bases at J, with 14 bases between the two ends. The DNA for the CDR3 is TGTGCCAGCAGCCCCGTCCCGACGAGGGAAAAACTGTTTTTT. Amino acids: CASSPVPTREKLFF.

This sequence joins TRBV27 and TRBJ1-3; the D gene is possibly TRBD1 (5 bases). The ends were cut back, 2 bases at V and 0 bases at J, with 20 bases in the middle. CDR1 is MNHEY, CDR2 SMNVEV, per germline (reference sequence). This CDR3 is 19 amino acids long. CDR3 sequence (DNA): TGTGCCAGCAGTTTAATCGCCCCTCCGGGGCAGGTCTCTGGAAACACCATATATTTT. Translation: CASSLIAPPGQVSGNTIYF.

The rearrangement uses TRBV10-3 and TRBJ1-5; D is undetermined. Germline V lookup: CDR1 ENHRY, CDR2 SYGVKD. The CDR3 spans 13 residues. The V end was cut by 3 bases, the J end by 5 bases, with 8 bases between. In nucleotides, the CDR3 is TGTGCCATCAGTGATGTTTTGGATCAGCCCCAGCATTTT. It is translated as CAISDVLDQPQHF.

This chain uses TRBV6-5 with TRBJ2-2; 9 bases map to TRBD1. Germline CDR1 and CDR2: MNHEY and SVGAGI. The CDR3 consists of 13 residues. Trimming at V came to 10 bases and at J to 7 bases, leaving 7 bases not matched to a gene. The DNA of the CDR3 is TGTGCCAACGAACAGGGGGCGGGCGGGGAGCTGTTTTTT. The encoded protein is CANEQGAGGELFF.